These T cell receptor beta chains were read from a single sample in a study of blood T cell repertoires in COVID-19. TCRdb's table, derived via immunoSEQ multiplex PCR, lists solely in-frame clones and lacks some. The table has roughly 170,000 clones, around 83% seen once. The material sequenced was PBMCs or T cells enriched from blood (not recorded which). The receptors were sampled from a woman between 45 and 65 years old in a cohort exposed to, infected with or recovered from COVID-19 (not recorded which). Both conserved end residues are part of each CDR3. The D gene is left open where the match is weak. The size of a clone is reported for some rows only, either as once, few or many, or as a class for expanded clones.

d_gene | j_gene | v_gene | abundance | CDR3nt | CDR3aa
TRBD2 | TRBJ2-5 | TRBV10-2 | once | TGCGCCAGCAGTGATGGCACTAGCGATGAGACCCAGTACTTC | CASSDGTSDETQYF
TRBD1 | TRBJ1-5 | TRBV15 | - | TGTGCCACCAGCTCTGGACAGGGGCGGGCTCAGCCCCAGCATTTT | CATSSGQGRAQPQHF
TRBD1 | TRBJ2-1 | TRBV10-2 | once | TGCGCCAGCAACGATGAGGGACAGAGCTCCTACAATGAGCAGTTCTTC | CASNDEGQSSYNEQFF
TRBD1 | TRBJ2-5 | TRBV6-2/TRBV6-3 | few | TGTGCCAGCAGCTCGCGGGGGACAGGGGCGAAGGCCCAGTACTTC | CASSSRGTGAKAQYF
- | TRBJ1-1 | TRBV15 | - | TGTGCCACCAGCAGACGCCCGAGGCAGACTACTGAAGCTTTCTTT | CATSRRPRQTTEAFF
- | TRBJ1-2 | TRBV30 | - | TGTGCCTGGACGGGGGGGGACTATGGCTACACCTTC | CAWTGGDYGYTF
- | TRBJ2-1 | TRBV5-4 | - | TGTGCCAGCAGCGCGGCAATCCACAGGGGCGGGAACAATGAGCAGTTCTTC | CASSAAIHRGGNNEQFF
TRBD1 | TRBJ2-3 | TRBV7-9 | - | TGTGCCAGCAGCCATATACAGGGGCTCGATACGCAGTATTTT | CASSHIQGLDTQYF
TRBD2 | TRBJ2-1 | TRBV18 | - | TGTGCCAGCTCCCAACTAGCGGGAATTAGCAATGAGCAGTTCTTC | CASSQLAGISNEQFF
- | TRBJ1-1 | TRBV20-1 | - | TGCAGTGCTAGTCATGCGGCTCACACTGAAGCTTTCTTT | CSASHAAHTEAFF
TRBD1 | TRBJ2-7 | TRBV7-9 | - | TGTGCCAGCAGCTTAGCCGACAGGGTGGTTCACGAGCAGTACTTC | CASSLADRVVHEQYF
- | TRBJ1-5 | TRBV5-4 | - | TGTGCCAGCAGCTTGGAGGGGCTAAATCAGCCCCAGCATTTT | CASSLEGLNQPQHF
- | TRBJ1-2 | TRBV12-3/TRBV12-4 | - | TGTGCCAGCAGCTTGACCGGGTCTGCGCGGTACACCTTC | CASSLTGSARYTF